The T cell receptor (beta chain) described here comes from a study of technical replicates of blood from a handful of donors. This CDR3 is 13 amino acids long. V shed 5 bases, J shed 5 bases, and the junction held 4 bases outside the gene matches. Germline CDR1 GTSNPN, CDR2 SVGIG (reference sequence). Profiling relied on immunoSEQ multiplex PCR, and the TCRdb table lists in-frame clones only, not all of them. The table records some 81,000 clones, 90% to 95% of them present only once. Sequencing was done on a sample of T cells isolated from PBMCs. The receptor comes from a human donor in good health. The J gene is TRBJ1-5, the V gene TRBV30; TRBD1 matches at 9 bases. The DNA of the CDR3 is TGTGCCTGGGGGGACAGGGAATATCAGCCCCAGCATTTT. Its protein is CAWGDREYQPQHF.